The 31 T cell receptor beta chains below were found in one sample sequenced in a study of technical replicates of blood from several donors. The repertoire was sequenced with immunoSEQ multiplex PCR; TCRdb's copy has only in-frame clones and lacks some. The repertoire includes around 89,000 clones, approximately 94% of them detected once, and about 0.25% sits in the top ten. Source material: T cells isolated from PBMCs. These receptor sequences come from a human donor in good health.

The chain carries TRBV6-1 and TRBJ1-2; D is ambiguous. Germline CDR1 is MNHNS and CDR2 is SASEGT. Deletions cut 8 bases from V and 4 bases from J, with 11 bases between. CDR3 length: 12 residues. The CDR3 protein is CASSRQRYGYTF. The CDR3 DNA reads TGTGCCAGCTCCCGGCAGCGCTATGGCTACACCTTC.

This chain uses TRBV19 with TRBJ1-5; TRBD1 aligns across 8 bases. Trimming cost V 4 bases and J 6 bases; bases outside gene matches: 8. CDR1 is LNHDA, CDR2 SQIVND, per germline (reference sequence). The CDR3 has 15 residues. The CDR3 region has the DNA TGTGCCAGTAGTACCACAGGGGGTGGTGGTCAGCCCCAGCATTTT. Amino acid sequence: CASSTTGGGGQPQHF.

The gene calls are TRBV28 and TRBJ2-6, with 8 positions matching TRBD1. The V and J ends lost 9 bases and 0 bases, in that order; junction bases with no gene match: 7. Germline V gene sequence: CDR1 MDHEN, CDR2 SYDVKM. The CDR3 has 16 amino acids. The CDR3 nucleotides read TGTGCCAGTATCGGACAGGGCAGCTCTGGGGCCAACGTCCTGACTTTC. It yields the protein CASIGQGSSGANVLTF. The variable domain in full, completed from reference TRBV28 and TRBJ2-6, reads DVKVTQSSRYLVKRTGEKVFLECVQDMDHENMFWYRQDPGLGLRLIYFSYDVKMKEKGDIPEGYSVSREKKERFSLILESASTNQTSMYLCASIGQGSSGANVLTFGAGSRLTVL.

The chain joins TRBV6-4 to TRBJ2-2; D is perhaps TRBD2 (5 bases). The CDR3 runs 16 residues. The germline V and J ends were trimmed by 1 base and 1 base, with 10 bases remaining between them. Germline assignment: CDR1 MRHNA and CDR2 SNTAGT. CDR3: CASSDLAGQNTGELFF. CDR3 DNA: TGTGCCAGCAGTGACTTGGCGGGCCAGAACACCGGGGAGCTGTTTTTT.

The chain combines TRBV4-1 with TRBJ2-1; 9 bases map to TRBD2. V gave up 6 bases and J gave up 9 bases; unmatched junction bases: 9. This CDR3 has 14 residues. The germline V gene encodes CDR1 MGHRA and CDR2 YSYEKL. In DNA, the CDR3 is TGCGCCAGCAGACAGCCCCCAGCGGGAGGTGAGCAGTTCTTC. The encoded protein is CASRQPPAGGEQFF.

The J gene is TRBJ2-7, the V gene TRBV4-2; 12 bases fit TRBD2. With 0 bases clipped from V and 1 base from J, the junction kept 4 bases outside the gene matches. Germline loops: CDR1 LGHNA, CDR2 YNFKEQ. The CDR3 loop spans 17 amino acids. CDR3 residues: CASSQETGLAGSYEQYF. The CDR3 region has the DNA TGTGCCAGCAGCCAAGAAACTGGACTAGCGGGATCCTACGAGCAGTACTTC.

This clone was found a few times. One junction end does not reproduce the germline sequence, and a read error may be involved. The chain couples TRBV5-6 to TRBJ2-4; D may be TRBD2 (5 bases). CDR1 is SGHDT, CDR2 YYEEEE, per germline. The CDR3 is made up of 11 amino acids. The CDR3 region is CASSLTGVSDF. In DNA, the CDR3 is TGTGCCAGCAGCTTGACCGGGGTTAGCGACTTC.

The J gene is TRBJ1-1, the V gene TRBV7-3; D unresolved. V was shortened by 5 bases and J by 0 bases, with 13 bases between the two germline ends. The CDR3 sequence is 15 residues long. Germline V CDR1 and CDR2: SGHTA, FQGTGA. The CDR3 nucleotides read TGTGCCAGCAGCCGCGGGAGGAACGTGAACACTGAAGCTTTCTTT. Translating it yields CASSRGRNVNTEAFF.

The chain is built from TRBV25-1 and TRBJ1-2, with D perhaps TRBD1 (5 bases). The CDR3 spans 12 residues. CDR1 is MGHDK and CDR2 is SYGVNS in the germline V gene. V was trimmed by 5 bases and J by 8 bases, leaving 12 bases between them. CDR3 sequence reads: CASSTQALGYTF. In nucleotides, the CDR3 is TGTGCCAGCAGTACACAGGCCCTGGGCTACACCTTC.

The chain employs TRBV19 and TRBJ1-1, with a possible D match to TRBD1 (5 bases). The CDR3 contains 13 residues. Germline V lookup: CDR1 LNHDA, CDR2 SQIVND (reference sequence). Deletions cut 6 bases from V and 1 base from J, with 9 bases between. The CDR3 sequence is CASSSQGNTEAFF. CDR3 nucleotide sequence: TGTGCCAGTAGCTCCCAGGGGAACACTGAAGCTTTCTTT. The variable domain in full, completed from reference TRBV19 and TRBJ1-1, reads DGGITQSPKYLFRKEGQNVTLSCEQNLNHDAMYWYRQDPGQGLRLIYYSQIVNDFQKGDIAEGYSVSREKKESFPLTVTSAQKNPTAFYLCASSSQGNTEAFFGQGTRLTVV.

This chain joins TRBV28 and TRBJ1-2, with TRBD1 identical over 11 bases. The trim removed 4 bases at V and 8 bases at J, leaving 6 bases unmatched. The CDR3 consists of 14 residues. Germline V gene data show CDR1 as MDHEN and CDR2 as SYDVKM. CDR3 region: CASSSGQGVRGYTF. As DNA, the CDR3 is TGTGCCAGCAGTTCGGGACAGGGGGTCAGGGGCTACACCTTC.

The CDR3 loop is CASSIGSGAGYEQYF. The CDR3 region has the DNA TGTGCCAGTAGTATAGGATCCGGGGCGGGATACGAGCAGTACTTC. The gene calls are TRBV19 and TRBJ2-7; a possible D gene is TRBD2 (6 bases). This CDR3 is 15 amino acids long. V was cut by 1 base and J by 4 bases, with 14 bases left in between. Germline lookup yields CDR1 LNHDA and CDR2 SQIVND (reference sequence).

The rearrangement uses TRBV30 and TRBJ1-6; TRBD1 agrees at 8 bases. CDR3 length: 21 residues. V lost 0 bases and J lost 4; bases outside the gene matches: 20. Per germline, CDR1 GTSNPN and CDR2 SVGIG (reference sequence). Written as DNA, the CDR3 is TGTGCCTGGAGTGTTTCCCCCAGGGGGCAGCCCGCAGGGGGGTATAATTCACCCCTCCACTTT. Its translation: CAWSVSPRGQPAGGYNSPLHF.

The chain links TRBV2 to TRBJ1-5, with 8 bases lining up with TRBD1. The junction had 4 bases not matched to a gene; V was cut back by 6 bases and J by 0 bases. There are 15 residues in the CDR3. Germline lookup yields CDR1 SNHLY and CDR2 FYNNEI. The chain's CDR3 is CASSLDRGSNQPQHF. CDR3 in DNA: TGTGCCAGCAGCCTAGACAGGGGTAGCAATCAGCCCCAGCATTTT. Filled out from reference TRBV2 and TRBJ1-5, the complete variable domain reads EPEVTQTPSHQVTQMGQEVILRCVPISNHLYFYWYRQILGQKVEFLVSFYNNEISEKSEIFDDQFSVERPDGSNFTLKIRSTKLEDSAMYFCASSLDRGSNQPQHFGDGTRLSIL.

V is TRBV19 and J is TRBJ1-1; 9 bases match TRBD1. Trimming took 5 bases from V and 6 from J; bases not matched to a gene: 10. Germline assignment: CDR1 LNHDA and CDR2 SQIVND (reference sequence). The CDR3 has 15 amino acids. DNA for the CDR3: TGTGCCAGTAGTGAAATGTACAGGGGGCGGCCTGAAGCTTTCTTT. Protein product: CASSEMYRGRPEAFF.

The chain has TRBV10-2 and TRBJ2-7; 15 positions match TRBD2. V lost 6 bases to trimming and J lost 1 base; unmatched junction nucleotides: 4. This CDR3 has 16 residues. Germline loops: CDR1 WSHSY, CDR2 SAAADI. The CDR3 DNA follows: TGCGCCAGCAGCCCTGGACTAGCGGGGGGGTCCTACGAGCAGTACTTC. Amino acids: CASSPGLAGGSYEQYF.

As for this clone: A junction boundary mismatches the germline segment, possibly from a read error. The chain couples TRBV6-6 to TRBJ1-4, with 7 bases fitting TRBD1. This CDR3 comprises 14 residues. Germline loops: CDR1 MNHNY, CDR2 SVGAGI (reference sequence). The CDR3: CASRPGTVVERLFF. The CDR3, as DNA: TGTGCCAGCAGGCCCGGGACAGTCGTTGAAAGACTGTTTTTT.

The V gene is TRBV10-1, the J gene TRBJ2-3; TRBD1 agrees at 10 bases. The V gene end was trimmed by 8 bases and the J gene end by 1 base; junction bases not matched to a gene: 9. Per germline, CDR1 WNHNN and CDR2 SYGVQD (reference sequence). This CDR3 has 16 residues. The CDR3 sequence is CASRDRGSWGTDTQYF. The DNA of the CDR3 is TGCGCCAGCCGGGACAGGGGTAGCTGGGGCACAGATACGCAGTATTTT.

This chain's CDR3 is CASSPASGNTIYF. The CDR3, as DNA: TGTGCCAGCTCACCTGCGTCTGGAAACACCATATATTTT. V gene TRBV18 combines with J gene TRBJ1-3, with D hard to call. Germline CDR1 reads KGHSH; CDR2 reads LQKENI. The CDR3 is 13 residues long. V was shortened by 3 bases and J by 1 base, with 4 bases between the two germline ends.

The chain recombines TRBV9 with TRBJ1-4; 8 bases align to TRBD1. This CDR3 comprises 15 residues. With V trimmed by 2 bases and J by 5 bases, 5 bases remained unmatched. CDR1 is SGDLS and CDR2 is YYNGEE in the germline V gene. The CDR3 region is CASSVDRGMNEKLFF. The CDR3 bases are TGTGCCAGCAGCGTTGACAGGGGTATGAATGAAAAACTGTTTTTT.

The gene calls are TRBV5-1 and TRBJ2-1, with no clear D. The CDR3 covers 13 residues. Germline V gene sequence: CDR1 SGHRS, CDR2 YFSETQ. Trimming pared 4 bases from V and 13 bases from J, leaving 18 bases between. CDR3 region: CASSMDLTSSQFF. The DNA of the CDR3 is TGCGCCAGCAGCATGGATTTAACCAGTTCCCAGTTCTTC.

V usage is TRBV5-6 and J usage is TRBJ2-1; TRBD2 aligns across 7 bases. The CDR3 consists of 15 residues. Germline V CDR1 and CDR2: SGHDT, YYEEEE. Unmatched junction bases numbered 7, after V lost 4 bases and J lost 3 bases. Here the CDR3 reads CASSPATSYYNEQFF. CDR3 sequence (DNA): TGTGCCAGCAGCCCCGCGACTAGCTACTACAATGAGCAGTTCTTC. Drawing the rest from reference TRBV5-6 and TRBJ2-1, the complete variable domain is DAGVTQSPTHLIKTRGQQVTLRCSPKSGHDTVSWYQQALGQGPQFIFQYYEEEERQRGNFPDRFSGHQFPNYSSELNVNALLLGDSALYLCASSPATSYYNEQFFGPGTRLTVL.

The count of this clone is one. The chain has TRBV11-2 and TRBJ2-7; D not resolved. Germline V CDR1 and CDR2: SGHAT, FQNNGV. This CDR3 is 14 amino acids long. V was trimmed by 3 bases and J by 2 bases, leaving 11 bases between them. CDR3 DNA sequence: TGTGCCAGCAGCTTGGATCCGGGTACCTACGAGCAGTACTTC. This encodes CASSLDPGTYEQYF.

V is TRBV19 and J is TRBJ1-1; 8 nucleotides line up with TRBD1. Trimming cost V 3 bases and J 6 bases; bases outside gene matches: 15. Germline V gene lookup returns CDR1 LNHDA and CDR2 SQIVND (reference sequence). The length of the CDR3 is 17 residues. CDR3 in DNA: TGTGCCAGTAGTATGACAGGGGCCGTGATCGGAGTTTCTGAAGCTTTCTTT. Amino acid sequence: CASSMTGAVIGVSEAFF. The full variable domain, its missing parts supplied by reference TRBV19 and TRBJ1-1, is DGGITQSPKYLFRKEGQNVTLSCEQNLNHDAMYWYRQDPGQGLRLIYYSQIVNDFQKGDIAEGYSVSREKKESFPLTVTSAQKNPTAFYLCASSMTGAVIGVSEAFFGQGTRLTVV.

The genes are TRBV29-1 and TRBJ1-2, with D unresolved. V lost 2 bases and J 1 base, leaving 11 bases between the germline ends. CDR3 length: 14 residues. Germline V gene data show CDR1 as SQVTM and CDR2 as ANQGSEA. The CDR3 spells CSVEKDSFNYGYTF. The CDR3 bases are TGCAGCGTTGAAAAAGACTCTTTTAACTATGGCTACACCTTC. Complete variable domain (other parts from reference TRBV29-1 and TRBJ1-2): SAVISQKPSRDICQRGTSLTIQCQVDSQVTMMFWYRQQPGQSLTLIATANQGSEATYESGFVIDKFPISRPNLTFSTLTVSNMSPEDSSIYLCSVEKDSFNYGYTFGSGTRLTVV.

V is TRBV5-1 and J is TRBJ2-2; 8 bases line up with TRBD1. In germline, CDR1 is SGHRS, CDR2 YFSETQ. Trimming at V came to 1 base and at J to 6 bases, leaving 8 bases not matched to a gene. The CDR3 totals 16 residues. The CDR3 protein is CASSLKLQGGSGELFF. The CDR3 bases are TGCGCCAGCAGCTTGAAGCTACAGGGGGGATCCGGGGAGCTGTTTTTT.

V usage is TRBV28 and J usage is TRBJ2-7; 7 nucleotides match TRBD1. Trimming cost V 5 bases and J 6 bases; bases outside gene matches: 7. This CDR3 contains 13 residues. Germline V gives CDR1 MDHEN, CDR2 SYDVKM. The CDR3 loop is CASSPLPGGEQYF. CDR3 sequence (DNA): TGTGCCAGCAGTCCCCTCCCAGGGGGCGAGCAGTACTTC.

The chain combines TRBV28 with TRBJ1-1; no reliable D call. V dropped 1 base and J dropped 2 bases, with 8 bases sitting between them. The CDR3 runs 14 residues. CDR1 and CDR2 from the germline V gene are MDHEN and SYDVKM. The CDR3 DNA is TGTGCCAGCAGTTTATTACTACCCAACACTGAAGCTTTCTTT. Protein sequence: CASSLLLPNTEAFF.

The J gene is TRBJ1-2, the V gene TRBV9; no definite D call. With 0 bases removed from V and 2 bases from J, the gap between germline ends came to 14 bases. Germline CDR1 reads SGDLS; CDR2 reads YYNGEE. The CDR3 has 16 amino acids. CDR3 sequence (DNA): TGTGCCAGCAGCGTAGATTCGAGGCGATCAAACTATGGCTACACCTTC. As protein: CASSVDSRRSNYGYTF.

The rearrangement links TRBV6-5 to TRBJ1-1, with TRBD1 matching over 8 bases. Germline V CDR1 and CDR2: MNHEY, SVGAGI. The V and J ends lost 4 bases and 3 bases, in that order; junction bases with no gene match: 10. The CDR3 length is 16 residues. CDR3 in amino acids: CASSSDRVRRHTEAFF. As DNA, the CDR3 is TGTGCCAGCAGTTCGGACAGGGTAAGGCGGCACACTGAAGCTTTCTTT.

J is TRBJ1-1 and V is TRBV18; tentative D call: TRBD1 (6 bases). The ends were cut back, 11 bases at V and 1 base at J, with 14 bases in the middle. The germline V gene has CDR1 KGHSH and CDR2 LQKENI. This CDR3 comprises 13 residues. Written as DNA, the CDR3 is TGTGCCTCCGCGGGGGCCGAGAACACTGAAGCTTTCTTT. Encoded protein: CASAGAENTEAFF.